The T cell receptor (beta chain) described here comes from a study of CD8 T cells in ankylosing spondylitis. Quantitative 5'-RACE with molecular barcodes generated TCR beta libraries. TCRdb reanalysed the 5' RACE reads using MiXCR and keeps one entry per CDR3 protein. Here the sample spans 150,000 to 250,000 distinct CDR3 sequences, 9.5% to 15% being singletons. Remarks on this clonotype: Its antigen is not known.

Overall study findings and caveats: The study looked at matched synovial fluid samples from ankylosing spondylitis patients. Disease-linked clones were reported to be significantly enriched there. Earlier reports found some motif variants in synovial fluid and blood in reactive arthritis. The authors found the disease-linked clones to be CD8+ and relatively rare in peripheral blood.

Sequencing used blood, either unsorted or a sorted T cell fraction (not recorded which). The receptor was derived from a male donor with ankylosing spondylitis or in good health (not recorded which).

The CDR3: CASSLPRRFINEQFF. In DNA, the CDR3 is TGTGCCAGCAGCCTGCCTCGGAGGTTTATAAATGAGCAGTTCTTC. The chain links TRBV12-3 or TRBV12-4 to TRBJ2-1; TRBD2 is a possible D gene (5 bases). This CDR3 contains 15 residues. V was cut by 6 bases and J by 7 bases, with 19 bases left in between.